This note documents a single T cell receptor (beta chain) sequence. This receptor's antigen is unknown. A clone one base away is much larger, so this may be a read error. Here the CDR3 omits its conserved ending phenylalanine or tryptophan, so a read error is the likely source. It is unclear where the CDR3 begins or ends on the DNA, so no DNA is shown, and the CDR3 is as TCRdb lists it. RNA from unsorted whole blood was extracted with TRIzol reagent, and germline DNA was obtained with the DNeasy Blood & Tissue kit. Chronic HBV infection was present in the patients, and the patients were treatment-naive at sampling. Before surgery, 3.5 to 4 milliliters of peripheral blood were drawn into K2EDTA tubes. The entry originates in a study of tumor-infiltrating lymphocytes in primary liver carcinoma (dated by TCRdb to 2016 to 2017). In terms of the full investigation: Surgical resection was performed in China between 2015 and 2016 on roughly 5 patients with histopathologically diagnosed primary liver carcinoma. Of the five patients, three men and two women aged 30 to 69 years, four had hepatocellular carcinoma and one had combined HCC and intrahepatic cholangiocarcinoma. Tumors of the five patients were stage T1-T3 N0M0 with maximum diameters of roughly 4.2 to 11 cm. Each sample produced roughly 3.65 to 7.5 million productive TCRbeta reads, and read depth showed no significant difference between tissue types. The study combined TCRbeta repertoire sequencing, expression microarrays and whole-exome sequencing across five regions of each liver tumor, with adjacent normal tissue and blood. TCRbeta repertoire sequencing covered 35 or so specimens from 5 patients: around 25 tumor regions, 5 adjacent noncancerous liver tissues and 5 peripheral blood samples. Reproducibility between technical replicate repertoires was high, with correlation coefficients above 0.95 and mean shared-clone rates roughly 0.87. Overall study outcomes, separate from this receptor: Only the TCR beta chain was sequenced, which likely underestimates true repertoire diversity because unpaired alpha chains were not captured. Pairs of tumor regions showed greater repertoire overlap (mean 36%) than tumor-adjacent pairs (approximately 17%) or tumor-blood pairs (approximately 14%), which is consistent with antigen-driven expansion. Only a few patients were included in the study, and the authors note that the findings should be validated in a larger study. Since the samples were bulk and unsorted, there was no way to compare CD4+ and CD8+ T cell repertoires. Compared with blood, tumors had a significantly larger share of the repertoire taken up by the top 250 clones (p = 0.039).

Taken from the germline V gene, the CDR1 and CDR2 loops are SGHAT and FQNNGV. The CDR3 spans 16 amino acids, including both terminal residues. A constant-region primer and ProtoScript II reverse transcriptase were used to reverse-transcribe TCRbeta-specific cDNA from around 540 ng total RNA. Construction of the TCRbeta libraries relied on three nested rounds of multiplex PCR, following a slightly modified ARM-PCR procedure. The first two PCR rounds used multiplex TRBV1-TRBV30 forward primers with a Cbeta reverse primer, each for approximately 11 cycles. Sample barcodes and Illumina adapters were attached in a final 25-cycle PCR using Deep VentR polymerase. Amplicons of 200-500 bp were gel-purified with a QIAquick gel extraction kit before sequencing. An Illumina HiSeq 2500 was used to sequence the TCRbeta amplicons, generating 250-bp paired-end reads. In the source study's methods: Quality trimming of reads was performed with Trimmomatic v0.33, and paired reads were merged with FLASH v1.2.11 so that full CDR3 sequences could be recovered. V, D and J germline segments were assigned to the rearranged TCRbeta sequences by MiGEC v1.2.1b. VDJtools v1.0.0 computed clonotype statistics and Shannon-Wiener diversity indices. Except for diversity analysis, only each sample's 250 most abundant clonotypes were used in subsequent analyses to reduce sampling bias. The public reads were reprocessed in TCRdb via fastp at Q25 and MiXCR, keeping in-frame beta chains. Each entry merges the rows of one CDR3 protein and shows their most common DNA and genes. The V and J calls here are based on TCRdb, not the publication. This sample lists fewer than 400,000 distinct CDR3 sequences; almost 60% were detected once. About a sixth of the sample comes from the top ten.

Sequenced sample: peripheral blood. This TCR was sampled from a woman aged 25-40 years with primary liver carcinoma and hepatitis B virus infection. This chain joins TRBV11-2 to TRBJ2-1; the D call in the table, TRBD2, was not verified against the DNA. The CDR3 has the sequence CASSLGLGSQVGEQLL.